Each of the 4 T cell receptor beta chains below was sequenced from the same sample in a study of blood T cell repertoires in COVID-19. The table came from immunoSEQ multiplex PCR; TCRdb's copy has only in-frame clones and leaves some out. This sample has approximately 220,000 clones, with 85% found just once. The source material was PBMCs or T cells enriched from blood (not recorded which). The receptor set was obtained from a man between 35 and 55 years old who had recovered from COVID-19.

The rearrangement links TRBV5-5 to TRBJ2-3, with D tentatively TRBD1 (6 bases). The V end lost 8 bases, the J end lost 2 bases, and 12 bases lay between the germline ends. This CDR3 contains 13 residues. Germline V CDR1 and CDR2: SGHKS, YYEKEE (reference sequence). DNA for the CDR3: TGTGCCAGTACACAGGGTATCACAGATACGCAGTATTTT. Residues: CASTQGITDTQYF.

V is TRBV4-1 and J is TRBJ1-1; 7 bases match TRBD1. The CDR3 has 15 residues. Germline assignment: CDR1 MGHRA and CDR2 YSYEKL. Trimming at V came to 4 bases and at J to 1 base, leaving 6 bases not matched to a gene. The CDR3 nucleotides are TGCGCCAGCAGCCCACGACAGGGCGCGAACACTGAAGCTTTCTTT. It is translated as CASSPRQGANTEAFF.

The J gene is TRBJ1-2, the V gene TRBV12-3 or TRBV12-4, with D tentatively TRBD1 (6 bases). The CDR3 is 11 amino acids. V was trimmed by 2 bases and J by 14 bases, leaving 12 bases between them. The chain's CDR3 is CASSLNFGQTF. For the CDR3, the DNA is TGTGCCAGCAGTTTAAACTTCGGACAGACCTTC.

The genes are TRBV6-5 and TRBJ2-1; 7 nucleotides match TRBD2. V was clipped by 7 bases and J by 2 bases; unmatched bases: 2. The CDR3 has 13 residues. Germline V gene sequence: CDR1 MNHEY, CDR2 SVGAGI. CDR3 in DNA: TGTGCCAGCATACTAGCGACCTACAATGAGCAGTTCTTC. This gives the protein CASILATYNEQFF.